The entry below gives a single T cell receptor (beta chain) sequence along with its context. Its antigen is unknown. These data come from a study of CD8 T cells in Susac syndrome. Study-wide results and caveats: The study recognized that its TCR sequencing and HLA analysis covered a relatively small number of individuals.

The CDR3 consists of 16 residues. In germline, CDR1 is MNHGY, CDR2 SVAAGI. The J segment lost 8 bases and the V segment lost 7 bases, leaving 13 bases of the junction unmatched. Random-hexamer reverse transcription was applied to roughly 0.5 to 1 ug RNA. TCR beta CDR3 was amplified by immunoSEQ covering 54 Vbeta and 13 Jbeta. TCRdb reprocessed the immunoSEQ multiplex PCR reads via MiXCR and lists one record per CDR3 protein. The repertoire holds some 300,000 distinct CDR3 sequences, with approximately 84% as singletons. TCR beta sequencing was performed on blood CD8+ and CD4+ T cells. The CD8+ and CD4+ T cells were negatively isolated, with the TEMRA cells enriched by FACS.

The TCR was taken from a human donor with multiple sclerosis. Sequencing used CD8+ T cells from PBMCs. V and J are TRBV6-9 and TRBJ2-3; 12 bases are shared with TRBD2. This CDR3 is CASITFPTSGSTTQYF. The CDR3 DNA follows: TGTGCCAGCATCACATTCCCGACTAGCGGGAGTACTACGCAGTATTTT.